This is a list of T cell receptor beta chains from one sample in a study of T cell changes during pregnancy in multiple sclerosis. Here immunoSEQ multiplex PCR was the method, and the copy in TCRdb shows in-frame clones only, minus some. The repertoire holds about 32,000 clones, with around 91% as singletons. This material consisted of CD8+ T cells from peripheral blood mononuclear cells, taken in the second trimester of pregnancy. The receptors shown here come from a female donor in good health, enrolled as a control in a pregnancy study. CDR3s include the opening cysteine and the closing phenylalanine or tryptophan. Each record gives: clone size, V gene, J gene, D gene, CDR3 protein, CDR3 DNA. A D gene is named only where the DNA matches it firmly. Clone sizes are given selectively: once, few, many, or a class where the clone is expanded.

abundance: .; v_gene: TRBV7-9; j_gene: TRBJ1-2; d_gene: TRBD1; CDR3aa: CASSPRDRGLRYGYTF; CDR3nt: TGTGCCAGCAGCCCCCGGGACAGGGGGCTTCGATATGGCTACACCTTC
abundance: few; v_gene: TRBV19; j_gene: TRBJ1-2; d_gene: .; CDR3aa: CASSIDRGGYGYTF; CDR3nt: TGTGCCAGTAGTATAGATCGGGGGGGCTATGGCTACACCTTC
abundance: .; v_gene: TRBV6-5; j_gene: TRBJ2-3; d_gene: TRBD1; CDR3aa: CASSYARQGADTQYF; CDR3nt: TGTGCCAGCAGTTACGCTCGCCAGGGGGCAGATACGCAGTATTTT
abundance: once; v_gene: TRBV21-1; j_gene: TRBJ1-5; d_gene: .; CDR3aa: CASSIPKETGTGRPNQPQHF; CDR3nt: TGTGCCAGCAGCATACCGAAGGAGACCGGGACAGGGAGACCCAATCAGCCCCAGCATTTT
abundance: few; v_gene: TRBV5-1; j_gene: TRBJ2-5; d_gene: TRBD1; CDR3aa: CASSPPGQRETQYF; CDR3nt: TGCGCCAGCAGCCCTCCGGGACAGCGAGAGACCCAGTACTTC
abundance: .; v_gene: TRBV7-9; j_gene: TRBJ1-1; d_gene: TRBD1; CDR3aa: CASSSRDSESNTEAFF; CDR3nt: TGTGCCAGCAGCTCCCGGGACAGTGAGTCGAACACTGAAGCTTTCTTT
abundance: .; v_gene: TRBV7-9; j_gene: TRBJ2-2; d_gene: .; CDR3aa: CASSLYSRNTGELFF; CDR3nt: TGTGCCAGCAGCTTGTACAGCAGGAACACCGGGGAGCTGTTTTTT
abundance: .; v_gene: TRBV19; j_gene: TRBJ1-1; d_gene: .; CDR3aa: CASSIVGSEAFF; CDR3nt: TGTGCCAGTAGTATAGTTGGCAGTGAAGCTTTCTTT
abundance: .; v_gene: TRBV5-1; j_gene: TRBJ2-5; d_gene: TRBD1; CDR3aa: CASGQTRGRLGETQYF; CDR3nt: TGCGCCAGCGGTCAAACCAGGGGGCGCTTGGGAGAGACCCAGTACTTC
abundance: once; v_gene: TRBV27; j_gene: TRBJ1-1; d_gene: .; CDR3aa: CASSFIQGEAFF; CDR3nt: TGTGCCAGCAGTTTCATACAGGGTGAAGCTTTCTTT
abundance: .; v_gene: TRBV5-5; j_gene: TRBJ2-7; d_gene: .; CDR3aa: CASSFSSLASYEQYF; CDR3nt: TGTGCCAGCAGCTTCTCCTCTCTCGCGTCCTACGAGCAGTACTTC
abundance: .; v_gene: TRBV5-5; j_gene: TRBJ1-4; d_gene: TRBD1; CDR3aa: CASSRPGQGDEKLFF; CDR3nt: TGTGCCAGCAGCCGACCGGGACAGGGTGATGAAAAACTGTTTTTT
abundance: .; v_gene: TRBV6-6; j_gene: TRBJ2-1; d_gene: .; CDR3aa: CASSYVVSRGYNEQFF; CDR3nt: TGTGCCAGCAGTTACGTGGTTTCTAGGGGATACAATGAGCAGTTCTTC
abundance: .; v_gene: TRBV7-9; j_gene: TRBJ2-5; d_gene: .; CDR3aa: CASTPEVWETQYF; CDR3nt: TGTGCCAGCACTCCCGAGGTTTGGGAGACCCAGTACTTC
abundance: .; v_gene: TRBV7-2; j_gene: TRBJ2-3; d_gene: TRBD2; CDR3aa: CASSPLYKRGTRHTDTQYF; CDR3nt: TGTGCCAGCAGCCCTCTATATAAGCGGGGGACTCGACACACAGATACGCAGTATTTT
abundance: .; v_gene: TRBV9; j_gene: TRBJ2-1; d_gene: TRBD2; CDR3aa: CASSVGLAEYNEQFF; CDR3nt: TGTGCCAGCAGCGTGGGACTAGCGGAATACAATGAGCAGTTCTTC
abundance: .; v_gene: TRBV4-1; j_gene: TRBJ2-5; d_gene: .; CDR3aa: CASSQEQVGETQYF; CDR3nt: TGCGCCAGCAGCCAAGAACAGGTGGGAGAGACCCAGTACTTC
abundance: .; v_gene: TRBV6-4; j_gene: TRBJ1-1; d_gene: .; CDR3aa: CASSPDRQNTEAFF; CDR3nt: TGTGCCAGCAGTCCCGACAGGCAAAACACTGAAGCTTTCTTT
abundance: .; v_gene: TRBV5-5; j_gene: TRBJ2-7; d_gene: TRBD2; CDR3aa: CASNPREASSYEQYF; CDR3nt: TGTGCCAGCAACCCTCGGGAGGCCAGCTCCTACGAGCAGTACTTC
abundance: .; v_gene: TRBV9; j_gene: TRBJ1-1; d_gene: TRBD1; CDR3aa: CASSGTGGRSTEAFF; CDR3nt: TGTGCCAGCAGTGGGACAGGGGGTCGTTCCACTGAAGCTTTCTTT
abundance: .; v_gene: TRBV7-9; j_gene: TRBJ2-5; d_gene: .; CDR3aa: CASSLPGTGQETQYF; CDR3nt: TGTGCCAGCAGCTTACCTGGGACTGGCCAAGAGACCCAGTACTTC
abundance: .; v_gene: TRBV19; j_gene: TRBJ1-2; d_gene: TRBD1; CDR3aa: CASRGPTGQLYGYTF; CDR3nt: TGTGCCAGTAGAGGGCCCACGGGACAGCTCTATGGCTACACCTTC
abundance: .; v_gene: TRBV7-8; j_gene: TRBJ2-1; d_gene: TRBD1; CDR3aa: CASSFTGTGDYNEQFF; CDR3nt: TGTGCCAGCAGCTTTACCGGGACAGGGGACTACAATGAGCAGTTCTTC
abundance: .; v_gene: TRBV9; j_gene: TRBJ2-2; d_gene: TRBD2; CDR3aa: CASSVAWAGGNTGELFF; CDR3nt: TGTGCCAGCAGCGTAGCTTGGGCGGGGGGGAACACCGGGGAGCTGTTTTTT
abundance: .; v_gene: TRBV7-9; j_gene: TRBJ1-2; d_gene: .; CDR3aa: CASSLVASGDGYTF; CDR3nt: TGTGCCAGCAGCTTAGTGGCGTCGGGGGATGGCTACACCTTC
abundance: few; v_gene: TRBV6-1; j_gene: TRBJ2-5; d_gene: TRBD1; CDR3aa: CASSEGTGAGETQYF; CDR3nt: TGTGCCAGCAGTGAAGGGACAGGGGCCGGAGAGACCCAGTACTTC
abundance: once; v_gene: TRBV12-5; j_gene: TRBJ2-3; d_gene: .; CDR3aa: CASGLNDRSKSSTDTQYF; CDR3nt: TGTGCTAGTGGTTTGAACGACAGGTCAAAATCTAGCACAGATACGCAGTATTTT
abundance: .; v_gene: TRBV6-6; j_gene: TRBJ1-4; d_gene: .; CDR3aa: CASSPRDSNEKLFF; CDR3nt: TGTGCCAGCAGCCCCCGGGACTCTAATGAAAAACTGTTTTTT